Each of the 18 T cell receptor beta chains below was sequenced from the same sample in a study of T cell repertoires in cytomegalovirus infection. Their target antigens are unknown. MiXCR was run by TCRdb on the reads, yielding one entry per CDR3 protein. This table holds 50,000 or so distinct CDR3 sequences, under 20% found once. The sequencing used CD8+ T cells from cultured PBMCs, collected from culture after CMV antigen stimulation. The receptor set was obtained from a human donor in good health (CMV status not recorded). Some clones in this sample may be carry-over from other donors' samples.

This chain links TRBV5-1 with TRBJ1-1; D gene ambiguous. V was cut by 0 bases and J by 4 bases, with 13 bases left in between. From germline, CDR1 is SGHRS and CDR2 YFSETQ. This CDR3 region has 15 residues. In DNA form, the CDR3 reads TGCGCCAGCAGCTTGGCGTCTGGGTCGGGCACTGAAGCTTTCTTT. It is translated as CASSLASGSGTEAFF.

This rearrangement joins TRBV27 to TRBJ2-2, with TRBD2 matching over 8 bases. From germline, CDR1 is MNHEY and CDR2 SMNVEV (reference sequence). The CDR3 extends over 17 amino acids. V shed 4 bases and J 2 bases; nucleotides not matched to a gene: 9. The DNA of the CDR3 is TGTGCCAGCAGTTGGGGCGGGGGGTCTCTCAACACCGGGGAGCTGTTTTTT. Amino acid sequence: CASSWGGGSLNTGELFF.

This chain uses TRBV6-5 with TRBJ2-1; 8 nucleotides align to TRBD2. The junction had 10 bases not matched to a gene; V was cut back by 6 bases and J by 6 bases. The germline CDR1 and CDR2 sequences are MNHEY and SVGAGI. This CDR3 region has 15 residues. CDR3 nucleotide sequence: TGTGCCAGCAGCCTCCACGCGGGAGGCCTCAATGAGCAGTTCTTC. Translating gives CASSLHAGGLNEQFF.

The rearrangement joins TRBV5-6 to TRBJ2-7, with 7 bases matching TRBD1. J was trimmed by 5 bases and V by 3 bases; bases with no gene match: 5. The germline CDR1 and CDR2 sequences are SGHDT and YYEEEE. This CDR3 has 13 amino acids. The DNA of the CDR3 is TGTGCCAGCAGCTATGGGACAGTCGACGAGCAGTACTTC. It is translated as CASSYGTVDEQYF.

This rearrangement joins TRBV7-6 to TRBJ2-2, with a weak D call TRBD1 (5 bases). The germline V gene encodes CDR1 SGHVS and CDR2 FNYEAQ. Trimming took off 5 bases at V and 0 bases at J, with 19 bases between the two ends. CDR3 size: 18 residues. The CDR3 is CASSDGIARQTNTGELFF. CDR3 in DNA: TGTGCCAGCAGCGATGGGATCGCGAGACAGACGAACACCGGGGAGCTGTTTTTT.

This clonotype was seen ten or more times. The V gene is TRBV7-8, the J gene TRBJ2-4; TRBD1 aligns across 10 bases. The CDR3 spans 20 residues. V lost 5 bases and J lost 1; bases outside the gene matches: 17. CDR1 and CDR2 from the germline V gene are SGHVS and FQNEAQ. CDR3 loop: CASSPTTLYGGQGAKNIQYF. CDR3 DNA: TGTGCCAGCAGCCCAACCACACTTTACGGGGGACAGGGGGCCAAAAACATTCAGTACTTC.

This clonotype was recorded a few times. The V gene is TRBV7-9, the J gene TRBJ1-1; tentative D call: TRBD1 (6 bases). From germline, CDR1 is SEHNR and CDR2 FQNEAQ (reference sequence). CDR3 length equals 17 residues. V dropped 5 bases and J dropped 1 base, with 20 bases sitting between them. The CDR3 DNA reads TGTGCCAGCAGCCCGCTGGGGGCGAAGGAGGGGAACACTGAAGCTTTCTTT. It translates to CASSPLGAKEGNTEAFF.

The rearrangement uses TRBV9 and TRBJ2-1, with D uncertain. The V gene lost 4 bases and the J gene lost 8 bases, with 10 bases spanning the gap. Germline loops: CDR1 SGDLS, CDR2 YYNGEE. The CDR3 totals 12 residues. The DNA of the CDR3 is TGTGCCAGCAGCCCAGATCAGGATGAGCAGTTCTTC. Translating gives CASSPDQDEQFF.

This clonotype was seen a handful of times. The V and J genes are TRBV2 and TRBJ1-3, with D unresolved. Between the trimmed V and J ends, which lost 8 bases and 0 bases, there was a span of 14 bases. Germline lookup yields CDR1 SNHLY and CDR2 FYNNEI. The CDR3 has 15 residues. CDR3 sequence reads: CASLSEPISGNTIYF. Here the CDR3 DNA reads TGTGCCAGCCTCTCAGAGCCCATCTCTGGAAACACCATATATTTT.

The chain is built from TRBV5-5 and TRBJ2-7; TRBD1 matches at 8 bases. J gave up 3 bases and V 3 bases, and 5 bases lay outside the gene matches. The CDR3 is made up of 14 amino acids. CDR1 and CDR2 (germline): SGHKS, YYEKEE (reference sequence). CDR3 protein: CASSWDRRYYEQYF. CDR3 nucleotide sequence: TGTGCCAGCAGCTGGGACAGGAGATACTACGAGCAGTACTTC.

V is TRBV15 and J is TRBJ2-2, with no clear D. Per germline, CDR1 LNHNV and CDR2 YYDKDF (reference sequence). With 5 bases removed from V and 3 bases from J, the gap between germline ends came to 1 base. The CDR3 contains 11 residues. This CDR3 is CATSDTGELFF. DNA for the CDR3: TGTGCCACCAGCGACACCGGGGAGCTGTTTTTT.

This chain joins TRBV20-1 and TRBJ2-3; maybe TRBD1 (6 bases). With 5 bases removed from V and 0 bases from J, the gap between germline ends came to 15 bases. The CDR3 runs to 15 residues. The germline CDR1 and CDR2 sequences are DFQATT and SNEGSKA (reference sequence). The CDR3 region is CSAFTRGSSTDTQYF. Here the CDR3 DNA reads TGCAGTGCTTTCACCAGGGGTTCGAGCACAGATACGCAGTATTTT.

The V and J genes are TRBV30 and TRBJ1-5; D may be TRBD1 (5 bases). The V gene lost 5 bases and the J gene lost 3 bases, with 17 bases spanning the gap. CDR1 is GTSNPN and CDR2 is SVGIG in the germline V gene (reference sequence). The CDR3 extends over 15 amino acids. CDR3 sequence (DNA): TGTGCCTGGCAATCTAAGGGGCTTGACAATCAGCCCCAGCATTTT. It encodes CAWQSKGLDNQPQHF.

This clonotype appeared many times. The V call is TRBV7-2, the J call TRBJ2-1; the match to TRBD2 covers 8 bases. The CDR3 covers 15 residues. The germline gives CDR1 SGHTA, CDR2 FQGNSA. V trimming: 2 bases; J trimming: 0 bases; junction bases outside the gene matches: 0. CDR3 DNA: TGTGCCAGCAGCTTACGGGGGGGCTCCTACAATGAGCAGTTCTTC. Translated: CASSLRGGSYNEQFF.

The gene calls are TRBV30 and TRBJ2-7; D unclear. The length of the CDR3 is 12 residues. Germline CDR1 reads GTSNPN; CDR2 reads SVGIG (reference sequence). The ends were cut back, 5 bases at V and 5 bases at J, with 13 bases in the middle. The CDR3 protein is CAWEYSSHEQYF. The CDR3, as DNA: TGTGCCTGGGAGTACTCGAGCCACGAGCAGTACTTC.

This clonotype occurred a few times. J is TRBJ2-5 and V is TRBV28, with a possible D match to TRBD1 (6 bases). Germline loops: CDR1 MDHEN, CDR2 SYDVKM. V was clipped by 2 bases and J by 4 bases, with 8 bases between them. The CDR3 consists of 13 residues. This CDR3 is CASSLNRAETQYF. In DNA, the CDR3 is TGTGCCAGCAGTTTAAACAGGGCAGAGACCCAGTACTTC.

As regards this clonotype: This may arise from a read error, as a much more abundant clone is one base away. This rearrangement joins TRBV12-3 or TRBV12-4 to TRBJ2-1; D remains ambiguous. The V end was cut by 4 bases, the J end by 8 bases, with 9 bases between. The CDR3 is 12 amino acids. The DNA for the CDR3 is TGTGCCAGCAGTTCATCCGAGGATGAGCAGTTCTTC. Amino acid sequence: CASSSSEDEQFF.

This chain joins TRBV5-6 and TRBJ2-5; 7 nucleotides align to TRBD2. V was clipped by 3 bases and J by 0 bases; unmatched bases: 8. The CDR3 extends over 16 amino acids. Germline CDR1 SGHDT, CDR2 YYEEEE. The CDR3 DNA follows: TGTGCCAGCAGCTGGCGTGGGCGGGGGTACCAAGAGACCCAGTACTTC. Protein product: CASSWRGRGYQETQYF.